Each of the 10 T cell receptor beta chains below was sequenced from the same sample in a study of T cells of healthy individuals. From the 5' RACE reads, TCRdb called clonotypes with MiXCR, one entry per CDR3 protein. Of around 98,000 distinct CDR3 sequences detected, 17% appear once; the ten largest clones hold about 6.2%. These receptors came from a human donor in good health.

A few counts support this clonotype. V is TRBV6-2 or TRBV6-3 and J is TRBJ2-3; the match to TRBD2 covers 7 bases. The CDR3 is made up of 14 amino acids. Germline-derived CDR1 and CDR2 are MNHEY and SVGEGT. Trimming cost V 5 bases and J 2 bases; bases outside gene matches: 4. The CDR3 region has the DNA TGTGCCAGCAGTGGCGGGAGAGCCACAGATACGCAGTATTTT. It translates to CASSGGRATDTQYF.

The V call is TRBV6-2 or TRBV6-3, the J call TRBJ2-7; D gene unclear. Germline CDR1 and CDR2: MNHEY and SVGEGT. The CDR3 loop spans 14 amino acids. With 5 bases removed from V and 4 bases from J, the gap between germline ends came to 15 bases. The chain's CDR3 is CASSPDGSSYEQYF. In nucleotides, the CDR3 is TGTGCCAGCAGTCCTGACGGCAGCTCTTACGAGCAGTACTTC.

A few counts support this clonotype. This chain uses TRBV6-1 with TRBJ2-3, with D perhaps given as TRBD1 or TRBD2 (5 bases each). The CDR3 contains 13 residues. Germline V gene sequence: CDR1 MNHNS, CDR2 SASEGT. V was trimmed by 8 bases and J by 2 bases, leaving 11 bases between them. In DNA form, the CDR3 reads TGTGCCAGCCGGGACGGGAACACAGATACGCAGTATTTT. It yields the protein CASRDGNTDTQYF.

This clonotype was observed a handful of times. V and J are TRBV6-2 or TRBV6-3 and TRBJ1-4; D gene ambiguous. CDR3 length: 15 residues. Germline V CDR1 and CDR2: MNHEY, SVGEGT. The V end was cut by 7 bases, the J end by 8 bases, with 20 bases between. Here the CDR3 reads CASIARPSSWEKLFF. In DNA form, the CDR3 reads TGTGCCAGCATCGCACGGCCGTCTAGTTGGGAAAAACTGTTTTTT.

The chain carries TRBV3-1 and TRBJ2-7; 7 nucleotides align to TRBD2. There are 15 residues in the CDR3. CDR1 and CDR2 (germline): LGHDT, YNNKEL (reference sequence). The V gene end was trimmed by 0 bases and the J gene end by 1 base; junction bases not matched to a gene: 3. This CDR3 reads CASSQELAKSYEQYF. The CDR3 DNA reads TGTGCCAGCAGCCAAGAACTAGCGAAGTCCTACGAGCAGTACTTC.

The count of this clonotype is one. The V and J genes are TRBV5-6 and TRBJ2-6; TRBD1 or TRBD2 may be the D gene (6 bases each). Trimming shortened V by 9 bases and J by 5 bases, and 18 bases separated the two germline ends. The CDR3 extends over 15 amino acids. Germline CDR1 reads SGHDT; CDR2 reads YYEEEE. CDR3 sequence: CANILWGARANVLTF. CDR3 sequence (DNA): TGTGCCAACATCCTGTGGGGGGCGAGGGCCAACGTCCTGACTTTC.

A few counts support this clonotype. This chain links TRBV9 with TRBJ2-3; D is undetermined. Germline V gene lookup returns CDR1 SGDLS and CDR2 YYNGEE. V was cut by 1 base and J by 0 bases, with 6 bases left in between. CDR3 length: 14 amino acids. CDR3 in amino acids: CASSVRTSTDTQYF. DNA of the CDR3: TGTGCCAGCAGCGTAAGAACTAGCACAGATACGCAGTATTTT.

The table lists this clonotype with many counts. J is TRBJ2-3 and V is TRBV29-1, with 11 positions matching TRBD2. The V segment lost 4 bases and the J segment 6 bases; nucleotides outside the gene matches: 12. CDR1 and CDR2 from the germline V gene are SQVTM and ANQGSEA. This CDR3 is built from 16 residues. CDR3 bases: TGCAGCGTTGCTCACACCGGGACTAGCGGAACCGATACGCAGTATTTT. It is translated as CSVAHTGTSGTDTQYF.

This clonotype was recorded many times. The chain recombines TRBV2 with TRBJ1-5; a possible D gene is TRBD1 (6 bases). The V end lost 5 bases, the J end lost 4 bases, and 12 bases lay between the germline ends. The length of the CDR3 is 14 residues. Germline loops: CDR1 SNHLY, CDR2 FYNNEI. The CDR3 sequence is CASSRSRGNQPQHF. Here the CDR3 DNA reads TGTGCCAGCAGTAGATCAAGGGGGAATCAGCCCCAGCATTTT. The full variable domain, rest sourced from reference TRBV2 and TRBJ1-5, is EPEVTQTPSHQVTQMGQEVILRCVPISNHLYFYWYRQILGQKVEFLVSFYNNEISEKSEIFDDQFSVERPDGSNFTLKIRSTKLEDSAMYFCASSRSRGNQPQHFGDGTRLSIL.

This clonotype was counted between two and nine times. This chain uses TRBV28 with TRBJ2-5, with a tentative D call TRBD1 (6 bases). The CDR3 has 18 amino acids. From germline, CDR1 is MDHEN and CDR2 SYDVKM. V was cut by 2 bases and J by 3 bases, with 22 bases left in between. CDR3 residues: CASSLVRTVGPIEETQYF. CDR3 in DNA: TGTGCCAGCAGTTTAGTCCGGACAGTGGGGCCAATTGAAGAGACCCAGTACTTC.